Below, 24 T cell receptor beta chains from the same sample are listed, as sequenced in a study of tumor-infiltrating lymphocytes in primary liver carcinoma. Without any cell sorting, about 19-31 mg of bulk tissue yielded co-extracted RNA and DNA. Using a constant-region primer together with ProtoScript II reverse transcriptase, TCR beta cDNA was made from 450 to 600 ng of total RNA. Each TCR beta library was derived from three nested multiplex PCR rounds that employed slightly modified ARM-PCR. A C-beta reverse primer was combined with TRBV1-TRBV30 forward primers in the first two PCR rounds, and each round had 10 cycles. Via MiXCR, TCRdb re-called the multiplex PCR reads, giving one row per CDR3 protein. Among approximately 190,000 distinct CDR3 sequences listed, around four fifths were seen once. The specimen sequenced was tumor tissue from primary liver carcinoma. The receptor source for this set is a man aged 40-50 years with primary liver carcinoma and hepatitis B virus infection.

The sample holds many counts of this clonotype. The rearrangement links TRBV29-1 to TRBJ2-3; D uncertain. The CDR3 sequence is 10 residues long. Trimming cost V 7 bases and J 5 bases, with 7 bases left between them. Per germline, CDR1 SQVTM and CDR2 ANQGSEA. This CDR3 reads CSGKEDTQYF. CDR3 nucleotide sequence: TGCAGCGGGAAGGAAGATACGCAGTATTTT.

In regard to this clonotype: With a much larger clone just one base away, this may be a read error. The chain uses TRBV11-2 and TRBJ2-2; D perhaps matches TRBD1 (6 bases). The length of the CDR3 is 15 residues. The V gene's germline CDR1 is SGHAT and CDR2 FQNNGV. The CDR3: CASSLGQVFTGELSF. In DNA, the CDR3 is TGTGCCAGCAGCTTAGGACAGGTTTTCACCGGGGAGCTGTCTTTT.

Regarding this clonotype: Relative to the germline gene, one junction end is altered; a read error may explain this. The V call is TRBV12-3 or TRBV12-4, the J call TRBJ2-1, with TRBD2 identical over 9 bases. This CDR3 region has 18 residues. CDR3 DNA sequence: TGTGCTAGCAGTGCCCAGAGAGGGGTAGCGGGAGAAAACAATGAGCAGTTCTTC. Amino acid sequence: CASSAQRGVAGENNEQFF.

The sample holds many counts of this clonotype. CDR3 nucleotides: TGTGCCAGCAGTTTAGTGGGTTCCTACGAGCAGTACTTC. It codes for CASSLVGSYEQYF. The chain carries TRBV28 and TRBJ2-7; D is unresolved. Trimming stripped 2 bases from V and 1 base from J, with 6 bases between. The germline V gene encodes CDR1 MDHEN and CDR2 SYDVKM. CDR3 length equals 13 residues.

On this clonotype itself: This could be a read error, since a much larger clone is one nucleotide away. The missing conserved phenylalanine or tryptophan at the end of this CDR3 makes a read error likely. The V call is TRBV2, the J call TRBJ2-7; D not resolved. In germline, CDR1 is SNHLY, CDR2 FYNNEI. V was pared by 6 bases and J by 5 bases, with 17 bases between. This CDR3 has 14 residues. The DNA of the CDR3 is TGTGCCAGCAGCAAAGTAAGGGCCTCGGACGAGCAGTACATC. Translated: CASSKVRASDEQYI.

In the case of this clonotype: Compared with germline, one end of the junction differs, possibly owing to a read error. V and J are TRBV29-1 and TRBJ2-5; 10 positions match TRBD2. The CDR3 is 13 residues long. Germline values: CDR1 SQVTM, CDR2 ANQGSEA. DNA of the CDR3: TGCAGCGTTTCATCCAGCGGGAGGGAGACCCAGAACTTC. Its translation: CSVSSSGRETQNF.

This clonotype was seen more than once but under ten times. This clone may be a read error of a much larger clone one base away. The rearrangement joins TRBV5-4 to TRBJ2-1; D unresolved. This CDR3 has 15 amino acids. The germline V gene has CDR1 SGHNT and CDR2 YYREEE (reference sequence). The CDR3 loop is CACSLGGPARDEQFF. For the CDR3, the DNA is TGTGCCTGCAGCTTGGGCGGACCGGCTCGGGATGAGCAGTTCTTC.

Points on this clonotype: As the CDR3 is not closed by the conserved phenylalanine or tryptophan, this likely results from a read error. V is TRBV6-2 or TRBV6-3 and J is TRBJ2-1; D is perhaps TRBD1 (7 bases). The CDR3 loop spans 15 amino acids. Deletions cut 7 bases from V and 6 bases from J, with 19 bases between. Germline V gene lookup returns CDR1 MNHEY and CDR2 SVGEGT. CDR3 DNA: TGTGCCAGCACATCAGGGGGTTTCGGGGGCAATGAGCAGTTCTCC. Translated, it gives CASTSGGFGGNEQFS.

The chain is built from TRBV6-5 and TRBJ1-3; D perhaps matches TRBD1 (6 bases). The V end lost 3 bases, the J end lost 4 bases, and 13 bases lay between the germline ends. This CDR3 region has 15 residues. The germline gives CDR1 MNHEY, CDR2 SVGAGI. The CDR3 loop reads CASSYSRGVGNTIYF. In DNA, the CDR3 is TGTGCCAGCAGTTATTCCAGGGGTGTCGGAAACACCATATATTTT.

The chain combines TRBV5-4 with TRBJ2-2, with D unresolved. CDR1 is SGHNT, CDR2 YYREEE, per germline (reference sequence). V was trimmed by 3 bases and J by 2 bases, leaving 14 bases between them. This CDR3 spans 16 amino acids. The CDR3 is CASSWPFGSNTGELFF. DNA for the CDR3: TGTGCCAGCAGCTGGCCCTTTGGTTCTAACACCGGGGAGCTGTTTTTT.

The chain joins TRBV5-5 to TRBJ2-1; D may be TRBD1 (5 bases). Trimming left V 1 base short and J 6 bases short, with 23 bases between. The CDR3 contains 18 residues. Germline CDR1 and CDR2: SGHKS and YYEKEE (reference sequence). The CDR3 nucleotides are TGTGCCAGCAGCTTGTACATGTTGGTAGGACACGGTAGCAATGAGCAGTTCTTC. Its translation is CASSLYMLVGHGSNEQFF.

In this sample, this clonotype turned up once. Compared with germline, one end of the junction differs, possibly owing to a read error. The CDR3 here is CASSLSSNTDTQYF. The CDR3 DNA is TGTGCCAGCAGCTTGTCCAGTAACACAGATACACAGTATTTT. The J gene is TRBJ2-3, the V gene TRBV5-6; D not resolved. CDR1 and CDR2 (germline): SGHDT, YYEEEE. This CDR3 spans 14 amino acids.

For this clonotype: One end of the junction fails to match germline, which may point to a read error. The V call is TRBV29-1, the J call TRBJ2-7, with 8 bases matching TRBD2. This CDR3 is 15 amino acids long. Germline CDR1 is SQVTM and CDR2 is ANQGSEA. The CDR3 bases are TGCAGCGTCCGGGGGGGGGGCAGGGAAACCTACGAGCAATACTTC. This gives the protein CSVRGGGRETYEQYF.

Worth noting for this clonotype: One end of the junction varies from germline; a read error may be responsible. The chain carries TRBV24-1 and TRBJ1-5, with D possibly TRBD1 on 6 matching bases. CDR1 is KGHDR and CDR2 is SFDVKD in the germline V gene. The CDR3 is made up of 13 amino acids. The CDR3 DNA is TGTGCCTCCAGTGGACAGCCTAATCAGCCCCAGCATTTT. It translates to CASSGQPNQPQHF.

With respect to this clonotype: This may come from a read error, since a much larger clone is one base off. CDR3 in DNA: TGTGCCTGGAGTCTCGGACAGGGGCTCACTGAAGCTTTCTTT. It is translated as CAWSLGQGLTEAFF. The genes are TRBV30 and TRBJ1-1, with 9 bases identical to TRBD1. Germline V gene sequence: CDR1 GTSNPN, CDR2 SVGIG (reference sequence). V gave up 2 bases and J gave up 4 bases; unmatched junction bases: 5. This CDR3 spans 14 amino acids.

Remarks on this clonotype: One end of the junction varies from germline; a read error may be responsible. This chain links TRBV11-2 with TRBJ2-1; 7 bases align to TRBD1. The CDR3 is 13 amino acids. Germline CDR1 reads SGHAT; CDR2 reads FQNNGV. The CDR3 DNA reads TGTGCCAGGAGCTTCACAGGGGCCAATGTGCAGTTCTTC. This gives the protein CARSFTGANVQFF.

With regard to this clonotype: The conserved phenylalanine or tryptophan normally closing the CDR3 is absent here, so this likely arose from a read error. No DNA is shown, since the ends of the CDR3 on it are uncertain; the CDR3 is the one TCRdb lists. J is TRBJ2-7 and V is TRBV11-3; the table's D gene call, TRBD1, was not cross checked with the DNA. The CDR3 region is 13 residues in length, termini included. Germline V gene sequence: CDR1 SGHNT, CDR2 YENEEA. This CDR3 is CVSSVGQSYEHYY.

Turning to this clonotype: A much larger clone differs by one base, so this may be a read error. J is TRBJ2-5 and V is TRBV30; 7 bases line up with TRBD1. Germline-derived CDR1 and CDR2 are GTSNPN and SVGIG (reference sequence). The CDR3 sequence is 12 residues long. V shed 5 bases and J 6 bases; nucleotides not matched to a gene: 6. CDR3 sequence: CAWATGEKTQYF. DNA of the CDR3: TGTGCCTGGGCAACAGGGGAGAAGACCCAGTACTTC.

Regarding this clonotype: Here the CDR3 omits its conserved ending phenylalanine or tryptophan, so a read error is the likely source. The CDR3 bases are TGTGCCAGCAGTTTGGTCACATACTATGGCTACACCCTC. It encodes CASSLVTYYGYTL. V gene TRBV28 combines with J gene TRBJ1-2; D is uncertain. V lost 3 bases, J lost 3 bases, and 8 bases lay in between. Germline assignment: CDR1 MDHEN and CDR2 SYDVKM. The length of the CDR3 is 13 residues.

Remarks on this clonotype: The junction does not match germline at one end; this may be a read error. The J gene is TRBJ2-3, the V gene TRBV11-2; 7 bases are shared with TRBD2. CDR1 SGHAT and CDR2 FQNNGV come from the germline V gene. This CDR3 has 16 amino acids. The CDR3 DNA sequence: TGTGCTAGCAGCTCGGGACTACCGGGAGTGTTGGATACGCAGTATTTT. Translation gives CASSSGLPGVLDTQYF. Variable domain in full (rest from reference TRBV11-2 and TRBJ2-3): EAGVAQSPRYKIIEKRQSVAFWCNPISGHATLYWYQQILGQGPKLLIQFQNNGVVDDSQLPKDRFSAERLKGVDSTLKIQPAKLEDSAVYLCASSSGLPGVLDTQYFGPGTRLTVL.

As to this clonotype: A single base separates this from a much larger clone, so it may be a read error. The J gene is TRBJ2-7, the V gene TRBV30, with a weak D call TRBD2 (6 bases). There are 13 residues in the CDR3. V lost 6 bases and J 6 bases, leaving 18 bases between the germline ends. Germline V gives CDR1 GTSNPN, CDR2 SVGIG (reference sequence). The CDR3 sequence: CACHRDSVGEQYF. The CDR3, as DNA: TGTGCCTGCCACCGGGACTCAGTGGGCGAGCAGTACTTC.

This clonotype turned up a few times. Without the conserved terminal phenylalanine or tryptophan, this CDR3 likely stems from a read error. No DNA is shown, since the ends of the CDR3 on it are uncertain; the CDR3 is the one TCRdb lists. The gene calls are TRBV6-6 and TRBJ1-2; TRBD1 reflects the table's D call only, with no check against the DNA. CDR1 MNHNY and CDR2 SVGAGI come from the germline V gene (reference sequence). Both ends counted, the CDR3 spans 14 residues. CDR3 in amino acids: CASRGTGWDYGYTL.

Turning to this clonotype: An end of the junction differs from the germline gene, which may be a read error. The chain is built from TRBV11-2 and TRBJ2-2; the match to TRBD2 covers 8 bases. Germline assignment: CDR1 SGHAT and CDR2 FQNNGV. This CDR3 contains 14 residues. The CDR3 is CDSRKSGSPGELFF. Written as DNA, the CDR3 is TGTGACAGCAGAAAGAGCGGGAGCCCAGGGGAGCTGTTTTTT.

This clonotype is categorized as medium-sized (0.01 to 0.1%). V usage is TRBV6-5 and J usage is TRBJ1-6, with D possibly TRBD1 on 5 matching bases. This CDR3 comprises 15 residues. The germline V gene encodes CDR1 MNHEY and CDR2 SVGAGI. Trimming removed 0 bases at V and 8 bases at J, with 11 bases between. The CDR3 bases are TGTGCCAGCAGTTACTCATGGGACCACTATTCACCCCTCCACTTT. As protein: CASSYSWDHYSPLHF.